This T cell receptor beta chain was found in a study of blood T cell repertoires in COVID-19. At the level of the study: Samples representing acute and convalescent COVID-19 were sourced from the United States, Italy and Spain. Nucleic acid was either cDNA or gDNA, and it came from T cells, B-cell-depleted T cells, or PBMCs.

The germline V gene encodes CDR1 MDHEN and CDR2 SYDVKM. The CDR3 has 13 amino acids. Germline trimming cut 8 bases from V and 3 bases from J; bases unmatched to any gene: 2. The data were produced by immunoSEQ multiplex PCR, yet TCRdb's version contains in-frame clones alone and is incomplete. The data contain roughly 120,000 clones, around four fifths of them singletons. The clonotype comes from a man aged 25-45 years with acute or convalescent COVID-19. The chain recombines TRBV28 with TRBJ2-2; 8 positions agree with TRBD2. The sample was peripheral blood. CDR3 region: CASGREDTGELFF. Written as DNA, the CDR3 is TGTGCCAGCGGGCGGGAGGACACCGGGGAGCTGTTTTTT.